The source of this T cell receptor (beta chain) is a study of beta chain features in type 1 diabetes. As every portion of the isolated RNA was reverse transcribed, the sequencing read expressed TCRB transcripts. The data were produced by immunoSEQ multiplex PCR, yet TCRdb's version contains in-frame clones alone and is incomplete. The table records about 240,000 clones, roughly 30% of them present only once. This clone was seen a handful of times. Its antigen is unknown. Overall study results and limits: Reduced insertions and increased deletions marked VDJ junctions in type 1 diabetes patients. The naive, central memory and Treg TCRB repertoires showed an apparent similarity that was greater among patients than among healthy donors. For patients and controls alike, PCR might favor shorter templates to the same degree.

J lost 8 bases, V lost 5 bases, and 6 bases had no gene match. This CDR3 spans 14 amino acids. Germline-derived CDR1 and CDR2 are SEHNR and FQNEAQ (reference sequence). This sequence joins TRBV7-9 and TRBJ1-4; 9 bases align to TRBD1. Sample: central memory CD4+ T cells from blood. This TCR was recovered from a man aged 25 to 40 in good health. CDR3 in amino acids: CASSVGQGREKLFF. For the CDR3, the DNA is TGTGCCAGCAGCGTGGGACAGGGAAGAGAAAAACTGTTTTTT.